The sequence of this TCR beta chain was determined in a study of T-cell reconstitution after alpha-beta-depleted transplantation in children. This clonotype was recorded many times. Construction of the TCRbeta library involved unique molecular identifiers. TCRdb ran MiXCR on the PCR reads and lists one entry per CDR3 protein. The data hold a few hundred thousand distinct CDR3 sequences, with about 14% observed a single time. Here the sequenced sample was PBMCs, taken from the stem cell graft. The sequence came from a human donor who donated a stem cell graft to a child with Fanconi anemia.

CDR3 nucleotides: TGTGCCAGCATGACCGGGGGGATCTACAATGAGCAGTTCTTC. The encoded protein is CASMTGGIYNEQFF. The chain links TRBV6-2 or TRBV6-3 to TRBJ2-1; 7 bases are shared with TRBD2. This CDR3 is built from 14 residues. Germline V CDR1 and CDR2: MNHEY, SVGEGT. J was trimmed by 3 bases and V by 7 bases; bases with no gene match: 6.